The 2 T cell receptor beta chains given below trace back to one sample, sequenced in a study of type 1 regulatory T cells. MiXCR was run by TCRdb on the reads, yielding one entry per CDR3 protein. The table shows about 100,000 distinct CDR3 sequences, with 31% occurring only once. The sequencing input was CD4+ T cells, either the whole sample or a sorted fraction (not recorded which). These TCRs come from a human donor in good health.

In its sample, this clonotype was seen a few times. V is TRBV6-5 and J is TRBJ1-2; D perhaps matches TRBD1 (5 bases). CDR3 length equals 16 residues. The ends were cut back, 2 bases at V and 4 bases at J, with 17 bases in the middle. The germline V gene has CDR1 MNHEY and CDR2 SVGAGI. The CDR3 DNA is TGTGCCAGCAGTTACGTCCCTGGCAGGGAGGGCTATGGCTACACCTTC. It is translated as CASSYVPGREGYGYTF.

This clonotype was picked up a small number of times. The chain joins TRBV6-6 to TRBJ2-3, with D unclear. CDR1 MNHNY and CDR2 SVGAGI come from the germline V gene (reference sequence). The CDR3 runs 12 residues. V was pared by 7 bases and J by 4 bases, with 9 bases between. The CDR3 sequence is CASNSRADTQYF. The CDR3 DNA sequence: TGTGCCAGCAATTCAAGAGCAGATACGCAGTATTTT.